The 3 T cell receptor beta chains given below trace back to one sample, sequenced in a study of T cells in Graves' hyperthyroidism and ophthalmopathy. TCR beta CDR3 sequences were amplified from RNA transcripts. HTBI primers were used for first-round RT-PCR of the TCR CDR3. TCRdb recomputed calls from the multiplex PCR reads with MiXCR, one row per CDR3 protein. The table records more than 550,000 distinct CDR3 sequences, around a sixth of them present only once. The sequenced sample was blood. These receptors all stem from a man aged 45-65 years with Graves' hyperthyroidism.

There are many counts of this clonotype. This chain connects TRBV2 to TRBJ2-1, with TRBD2 identical over 7 bases. Per germline, CDR1 SNHLY and CDR2 FYNNEI. The CDR3 totals 14 residues. J lost 7 bases, V lost 5 bases, and 8 bases had no gene match. The CDR3 is CASSFGTTLNEQFF. CDR3 nucleotides: TGTGCCAGCAGTTTCGGGACTACCTTAAATGAGCAGTTCTTC.

This clonotype was seen many times. The chain is built from TRBV2 and TRBJ2-1; a possible D gene is TRBD2 (5 bases). The CDR3 totals 16 residues. Germline V gene lookup returns CDR1 SNHLY and CDR2 FYNNEI. With 3 bases removed from V and 0 bases from J, the gap between germline ends came to 12 bases. CDR3 sequence (DNA): TGTGCCAGCAGTGAGTCAGGCGGGTACTCCTACAATGAGCAGTTCTTC. This codes for CASSESGGYSYNEQFF.

Worth noting for this clonotype: A much larger clone lies a single base off, so this may be a read error. The genes are TRBV30 and TRBJ1-6; D is ambiguous. CDR1 and CDR2 from the germline V gene are GTSNPN and SVGIG (reference sequence). The CDR3 runs to 12 residues. The CDR3 here is CAWNPLYSPFHF. CDR3 coding DNA: TGTGCCTGGAATCCCTTGTATTCACCCTTCCACTTT.